The 14 T cell receptor beta chains below were found in one sample sequenced in a study of neurological immune-mediated disorders. MiXCR was run by TCRdb on the 5' RACE reads, yielding one entry per CDR3 protein. The sample carries tens of thousands of distinct CDR3 sequences, 9.4% recorded once. Specimen: PBMCs. The receptors derive from a man in his forties or fifties in good health.

This clonotype has at least ten counts. The chain links TRBV28 to TRBJ2-1; TRBD2 aligns across 7 bases. V trimming: 4 bases; J trimming: 7 bases; junction bases outside the gene matches: 7. This CDR3 region has 14 residues. Germline CDR1 and CDR2: MDHEN and SYDVKM. Here the CDR3 reads CASSSGTIRNEQFF. CDR3 coding DNA: TGTGCCAGCAGTTCCGGGACTATCAGGAATGAGCAGTTCTTC.

This clonotype was counted ten times or more. V usage is TRBV10-3 and J usage is TRBJ2-5, with 8 bases aligning to TRBD1. Germline V gives CDR1 ENHRY, CDR2 SYGVKD. Germline trimming cut 8 bases from V and 3 bases from J; bases unmatched to any gene: 5. CDR3 length: 13 residues. Here the CDR3 reads CAIAGGAEETQYF. The CDR3 bases are TGTGCCATCGCAGGGGGCGCGGAAGAGACCCAGTACTTC.

Many counts were recorded for this clonotype. CDR3 protein: CASSQRGGEADTQYF. The CDR3 DNA reads TGTGCCAGCAGCCAAAGAGGGGGTGAGGCAGATACGCAGTATTTT. The V call is TRBV3-1, the J call TRBJ2-3; D possibly corresponds to TRBD1 (6 bases). CDR1 is LGHDT, CDR2 YNNKEL, per germline (reference sequence). This CDR3 region has 15 residues. V lost 2 bases, J lost 4 bases, and 13 bases lay in between.

The table lists this clonotype with many counts. This chain links TRBV24-1 with TRBJ2-3, with 7 bases lining up with TRBD2. With 3 bases clipped from V and 4 bases from J, the junction kept 12 bases outside the gene matches. Germline CDR1 is KGHDR and CDR2 is SFDVKD. This CDR3 contains 17 residues. CDR3 loop: CATSDQTSIRQSDTQYF. The CDR3 bases are TGTGCCACCAGTGATCAGACTAGCATAAGGCAGTCAGATACGCAGTATTTT.

This clonotype has a count of ten or more. This chain joins TRBV6-5 and TRBJ2-1, with 8 bases matching TRBD2. The V gene end was trimmed by 5 bases and the J gene end by 9 bases; junction bases not matched to a gene: 6. The CDR3 covers 13 residues. Per the germline V gene, CDR1 is MNHEY and CDR2 is SVGAGI. The DNA for the CDR3 is TGTGCCAGCAGTCGGGGGGGCCTCTCTGAGCAGTTCTTC. The encoded protein is CASSRGGLSEQFF.

This clonotype was detected ten times or more. This chain joins TRBV7-2 and TRBJ2-7, with 10 positions matching TRBD1. Looked up from germline, CDR1 is SGHTA and CDR2 is FQGNSA. There are 14 residues in the CDR3. The V gene end was trimmed by 5 bases and the J gene end by 5 bases; junction bases not matched to a gene: 6. The CDR3 region has the DNA TGTGCCAGCAGCCTGGACAGGGGGATCAACGAGCAGTACTTC. This gives the protein CASSLDRGINEQYF.

This clonotype was detected ten times or more. This chain uses TRBV7-2 with TRBJ1-5; D is undetermined. CDR3 length equals 14 residues. The V end was cut by 5 bases, the J end by 1 base, with 9 bases between. CDR1 and CDR2 from the germline V gene are SGHTA and FQGNSA. CDR3 in amino acids: CASSPGESNQPQHF. The CDR3, as DNA: TGTGCCAGCAGCCCCGGCGAGAGCAATCAGCCCCAGCATTTT.

This clonotype was seen ten or more times. This chain joins TRBV6-6 and TRBJ2-1; D uncertain. Germline V gene data show CDR1 as MNHNY and CDR2 as SVGAGI (reference sequence). The CDR3 loop spans 12 amino acids. V was shortened by 6 bases and J by 9 bases, with 12 bases between the two germline ends. CDR3 nucleotides: TGTGCCAGCAGCCCCGAAAGACCTGAGCAGTTCTTC. It encodes CASSPERPEQFF.

In its sample, this clonotype was seen many times. The V and J genes are TRBV3-1 and TRBJ2-2, with D perhaps TRBD2 (6 bases). V lost 1 base and J 1 base, leaving 10 bases between the germline ends. CDR1 LGHDT and CDR2 YNNKEL come from the germline V gene (reference sequence). The CDR3 length is 16 residues. CDR3 region: CASSQGGGMNTGELFF. CDR3 coding DNA: TGTGCCAGCAGCCAAGGTGGCGGGATGAACACCGGGGAGCTGTTTTTT.

This clonotype was counted many times. The rearrangement links TRBV5-4 to TRBJ1-4; 9 bases line up with TRBD1. Germline values: CDR1 SGHNT, CDR2 YYREEE (reference sequence). J gave up 3 bases and V 4 bases, and 4 bases lay outside the gene matches. CDR3 length: 15 residues. The CDR3, as DNA: TGTGCCAGCAGCCTACGGACAGGGGCTAATGAAAAACTGTTTTTT. Translating it yields CASSLRTGANEKLFF.

This clonotype was counted ten times or more. The gene calls are TRBV5-1 and TRBJ2-1; D possibly corresponds to TRBD2 (6 bases). The germline V and J ends were trimmed by 5 bases and 6 bases, with 15 bases remaining between them. The CDR3 is made up of 14 amino acids. Per the germline V gene, CDR1 is SGHRS and CDR2 is YFSETQ. CDR3 sequence reads: CASSIRTNINEQFF. CDR3 coding DNA: TGCGCCAGCAGTATCCGGACTAACATCAATGAGCAGTTCTTC.

In its sample, this clonotype was seen many times. The gene calls are TRBV5-1 and TRBJ1-6, with no clear D. The germline CDR1 and CDR2 sequences are SGHRS and YFSETQ. V gave up 0 bases and J gave up 6 bases, with 16 bases separating them. CDR3 size: 17 residues. CDR3 bases: TGCGCCAGCAGCTTGGATCCGAAGTCGCCGGGTAATTCACCCCTCCACTTT. Protein product: CASSLDPKSPGNSPLHF. The variable domain in full, completed from reference TRBV5-1 and TRBJ1-6, reads KAGVTQTPRYLIKTRGQQVTLSCSPISGHRSVSWYQQTPGQGLQFLFEYFSETQRNKGNFPGRFSGRQFSNSRSEMNVSTLELGDSALYLCASSLDPKSPGNSPLHFGNGTRLTVT.

This clonotype was observed many times. The CDR3 sequence: CASSLSGRAYEQYF. For the CDR3, the DNA is TGTGCCAGCAGCCTAAGCGGGCGAGCCTACGAGCAGTACTTC. The chain recombines TRBV7-2 with TRBJ2-7, with D tentatively TRBD2 (6 bases). Per germline, CDR1 SGHTA and CDR2 FQGNSA. V was cut by 5 bases and J by 2 bases, with 13 bases left in between. The CDR3 is made up of 14 amino acids.

This clonotype appeared many times. The rearrangement joins TRBV7-8 to TRBJ2-7, with 12 bases matching TRBD2. The CDR3 covers 15 residues. CDR1 SGHVS and CDR2 FQNEAQ come from the germline V gene. V gave up 1 base and J gave up 5 bases; unmatched junction bases: 3. The CDR3 DNA sequence: TGTGCCAGCAGCTTAGTGCTAGCGGGAGGGGACGAGCAGTACTTC. This gives the protein CASSLVLAGGDEQYF.